This T cell receptor (beta chain) was captured by sequencing in a study of CD8 T cells in Susac syndrome. It was with random hexamers that 0.5 to 1 ug RNA was reverse transcribed. TCRdb called the immunoSEQ multiplex PCR reads again in MiXCR, with one record for every CDR3 protein. The data contain more than 150,000 distinct CDR3 sequences, roughly 96% of them singletons. The TCR comes from a human donor with Susac syndrome. Material: CD4+ T cells from PBMCs.

The CDR3 here is CASSLAVYGYTF. The CDR3 nucleotides are TGTGCCAGCAGCTTAGCGGTTTATGGCTACACCTTC. The chain is built from TRBV7-2 and TRBJ1-2; D gene unclear. The CDR3 contains 12 residues. CDR1 is SGHTA and CDR2 is FQGNSA in the germline V gene. V was cut by 0 bases and J by 5 bases, with 4 bases left in between.